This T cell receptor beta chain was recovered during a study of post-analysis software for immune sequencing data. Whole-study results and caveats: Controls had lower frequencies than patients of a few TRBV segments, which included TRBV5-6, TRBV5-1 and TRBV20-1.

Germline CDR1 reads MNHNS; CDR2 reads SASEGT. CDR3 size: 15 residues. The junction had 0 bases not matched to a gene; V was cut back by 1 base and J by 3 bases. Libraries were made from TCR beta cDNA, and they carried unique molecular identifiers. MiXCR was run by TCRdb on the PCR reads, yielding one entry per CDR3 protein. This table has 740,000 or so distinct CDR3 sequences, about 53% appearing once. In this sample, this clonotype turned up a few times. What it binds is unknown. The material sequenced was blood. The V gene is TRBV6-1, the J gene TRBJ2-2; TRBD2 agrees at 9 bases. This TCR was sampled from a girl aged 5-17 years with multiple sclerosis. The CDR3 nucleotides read TGTGCCAGCAGTGAAGTAGCGGGAGACACCGGGGAGCTGTTTTTT. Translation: CASSEVAGDTGELFF.